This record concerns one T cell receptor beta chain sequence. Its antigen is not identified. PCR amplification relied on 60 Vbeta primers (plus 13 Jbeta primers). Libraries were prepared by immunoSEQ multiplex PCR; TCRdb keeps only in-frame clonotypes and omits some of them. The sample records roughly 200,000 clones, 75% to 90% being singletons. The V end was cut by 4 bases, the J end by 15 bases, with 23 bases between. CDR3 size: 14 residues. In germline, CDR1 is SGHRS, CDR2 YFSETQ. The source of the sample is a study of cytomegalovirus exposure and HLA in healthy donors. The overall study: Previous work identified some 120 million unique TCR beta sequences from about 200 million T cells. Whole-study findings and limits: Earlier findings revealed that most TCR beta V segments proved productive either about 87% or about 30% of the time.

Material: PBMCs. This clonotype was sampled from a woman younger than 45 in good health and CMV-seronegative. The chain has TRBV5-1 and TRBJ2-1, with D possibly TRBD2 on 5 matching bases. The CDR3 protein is CASSPSEGEWSGFF. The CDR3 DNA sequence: TGCGCCAGCAGCCCGTCTGAGGGCGAATGGAGCGGGTTCTTC. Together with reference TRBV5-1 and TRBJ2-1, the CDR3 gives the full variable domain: KAGVTQTPRYLIKTRGQQVTLSCSPISGHRSVSWYQQTPGQGLQFLFEYFSETQRNKGNFPGRFSGRQFSNSRSEMNVSTLELGDSALYLCASSPSEGEWSGFFGPGTRLTVL.